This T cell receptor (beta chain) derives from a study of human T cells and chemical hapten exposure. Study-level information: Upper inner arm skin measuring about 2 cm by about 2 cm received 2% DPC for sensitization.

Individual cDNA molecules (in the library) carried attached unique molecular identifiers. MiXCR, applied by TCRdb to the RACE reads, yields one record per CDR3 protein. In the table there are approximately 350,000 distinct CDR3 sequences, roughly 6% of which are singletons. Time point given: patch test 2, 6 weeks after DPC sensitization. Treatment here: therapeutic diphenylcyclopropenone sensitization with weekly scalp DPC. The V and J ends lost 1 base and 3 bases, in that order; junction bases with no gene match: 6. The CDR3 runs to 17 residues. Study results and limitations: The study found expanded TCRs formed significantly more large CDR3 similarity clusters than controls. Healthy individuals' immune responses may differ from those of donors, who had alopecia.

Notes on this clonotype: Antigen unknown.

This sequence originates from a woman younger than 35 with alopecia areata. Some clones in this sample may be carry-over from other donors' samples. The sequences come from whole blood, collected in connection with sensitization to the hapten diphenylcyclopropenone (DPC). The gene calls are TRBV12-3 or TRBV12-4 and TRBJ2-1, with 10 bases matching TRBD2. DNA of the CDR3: TGTGCCAGCAGTTTAGGCATGCTAGCGGGGGTCTACAATGAGCAGTTCTTC. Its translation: CASSLGMLAGVYNEQFF.